The 2 T cell receptor beta chains below come from one sample, sequenced in a study of OX40 agonist ivuxolimab in advanced cancers. The protocol was immunoSEQ multiplex PCR, while the TCRdb copy is restricted to in-frame clones and leaves out a portion. The sample holds around 40,000 clones, around four fifths seen once. The sample here was CD4+ or CD8+ T cells sorted from blood, taken in a trial of the OX40 agonist ivuxolimab. These receptors were collected from an adult with an advanced solid tumor such as melanoma, head and neck, liver or kidney cancer.

The chain has TRBV4-1 and TRBJ2-4, with 7 nucleotides matching TRBD2. This CDR3 is built from 15 residues. The germline gives CDR1 MGHRA, CDR2 YSYEKL. V was pared by 4 bases and J by 4 bases, with 7 bases of the junction left unmatched. For the CDR3, the DNA is TGCGCCAGCAGCCCCGGCCGGGGGGAGAAAAACATTCAGTACTTC. Translating it yields CASSPGRGEKNIQYF.

This chain links TRBV21-1 with TRBJ2-5. TRBV21-1 is designated a pseudogene. The CDR3 consists of 18 residues. CDR3 nucleotides: TGTGCCAGCAGCAAAGGGGTGTGTTGGTTCAAGTACCAAGAGACCCAGTACTTC. Translating it yields CASSKGVCWFKYQETQYF.